A selection of T cell receptor beta chains follows, all from one sample in a study of shared clonotypes between healthy human individuals. Produced via immunoSEQ multiplex PCR; TCRdb's table is partial and in-frame only. The table has some 1.5 million clones, roughly 95% seen once. The sequencing input was naive CD4+ T cells sorted from blood. The receptor source for this set is a man younger than 45 in good health. Both conserved end residues are part of each CDR3. The D gene is left open where the match is weak. Part of the rows lack a size; the others show once, few, many or a class for expanded clones.

D	size	V	length	J	DNA	CDR3
TRBD2	NA	TRBV11-3	15	TRBJ2-1	TGTGCCAGCAGCTTACGGGGGGTGGGAGGTAATGAGCAGTTCTTC	CASSLRGVGGNEQFF
NA	NA	TRBV19	16	TRBJ2-1	TGTGCCAGTAGCGTTCTAGGGGGGGGAGGATACAATGAGCAGTTCTTC	CASSVLGGGGYNEQFF
NA	NA	TRBV18	13	TRBJ2-7	TGTGCCAGCTCCCAAAAGAGTGTATACGAGCAGTACTTC	CASSQKSVYEQYF
TRBD2	once	TRBV10-3	15	TRBJ2-1	TGTGCCATCAGGGCCGGTGGGGGGGAGGTCGGTGAGCAGTTCTTC	CAIRAGGGEVGEQFF
NA	NA	TRBV28	11	TRBJ2-1	TGTGCCAGCAAAAGGGGGGTTGAGCAGTTCTTC	CASKRGVEQFF
NA	NA	TRBV27	11	TRBJ2-1	TGTGCCAGCAGTTTAGGCAATGAGCAGTTCTTC	CASSLGNEQFF
TRBD2	NA	TRBV7-2	16	TRBJ2-7	TGTGCCAGCAGCGGAAGCCCGGCTAGCGGATACTACGAGCAGTACTTC	CASSGSPASGYYEQYF
TRBD2	NA	TRBV6-1	16	TRBJ2-1	TGTGCCAGCAGTGAAGTTATAGCGGGCCGCTACAATGAGCAGTTCTTC	CASSEVIAGRYNEQFF
TRBD2	NA	TRBV28	16	TRBJ2-1	TGTGCCAGCAGTTTTTATAGCGGGGCCTCCTACAATGAGCAGTTCTTC	CASSFYSGASYNEQFF
NA	NA	TRBV10-3	16	TRBJ1-3	TGTGCCATCAGTGGGGGGGGACGGAATTCTGGAAACACCATATATTTT	CAISGGGRNSGNTIYF
NA	NA	TRBV6-1	15	TRBJ1-4	TGTGCCAGCAGTGGACGACAGACAACTAATGAAAAACTGTTTTTT	CASSGRQTTNEKLFF
TRBD2	NA	TRBV6-1	14	TRBJ2-2	TGTGCCAGCAGTTCACTAGCGGGAGCCGGGGAGCTGTTTTTT	CASSSLAGAGELFF
NA	NA	TRBV5-8	13	TRBJ2-7	TGTGCCTTGCCGGACTATCTCGCCTACGAGCAGTACTTC	CALPDYLAYEQYF
NA	once	TRBV29-1	16	TRBJ2-2	TGCAGCGCCACCCATGGGGGCGGGGTAAACACCGGGGAGCTGTTTTTT	CSATHGGGVNTGELFF
TRBD2	few	TRBV6-5	16	TRBJ2-5	TGTGCCAGCAGTTACGGGGTAGCGGGAGGTCAAGAGACCCAGTACTTC	CASSYGVAGGQETQYF
NA	NA	TRBV20-1	10	TRBJ2-5	TGCAGTGCAAGAGGAGAGACCCAGTACTTC	CSARGETQYF
NA	NA	TRBV7-8	15	TRBJ1-5	TGTGCCAGCAGCTTAGCGGGCTATAGCAATCAGCCCCAGCATTTT	CASSLAGYSNQPQHF
NA	NA	TRBV4-3	13	TRBJ2-7	TGCGCCAGCAGCCAAGGCAGGCAGACCGAGCAGTACTTC	CASSQGRQTEQYF
TRBD2	NA	TRBV2	15	TRBJ2-2	TGTGCCAGCAGTGGGACTAGCGGACACACCGGGGAGCTGTTTTTT	CASSGTSGHTGELFF
TRBD1	few	TRBV10-1	13	TRBJ2-5	TGCGCCAGCAGCGACAGGGCGGGAGAGACCCAGTACTTC	CASSDRAGETQYF
NA	NA	TRBV18	16	TRBJ1-5	TGTGCCAGCTCACCCAGGGAGTTTCGCTCCAATCAGCCCCAGCATTTT	CASSPREFRSNQPQHF
NA	NA	TRBV18	11	TRBJ2-3	TGTGCCAGCTCCTCAAGGGATACGCAGTATTTT	CASSSRDTQYF
NA	NA	TRBV5-1	12	TRBJ2-3	TGCGCCAGCAGCTTCGCAGGGGATACGCAGTATTTT	CASSFAGDTQYF
TRBD1	NA	TRBV2	16	TRBJ2-7	TGTGCCAGCAGTGAACAGAAGGGACAGGGATCCTACGAGCAGTACTTC	CASSEQKGQGSYEQYF
NA	NA	TRBV30	14	TRBJ1-2	TGTGCCTGGACCACAGGGTCGTGGGGGGGTGGCTACACCTTC	CAWTTGSWGGGYTF
NA	once	TRBV19	16	TRBJ1-5	TGTGCCAGTAGTCCTTCGGACGCGTCGGGGTTCCAGCCCCAGCATTTT	CASSPSDASGFQPQHF
NA	NA	TRBV23-1	18	TRBJ2-6	TGCGCCAGCAGTGTCCAAACGCTACGCACAAAGTCGGGCCAACGTCTGACTTTC	CASSVQTLRTKSGQRLTF
NA	NA	TRBV5-3	12	TRBJ2-7	TGTGCCAGAAGCTTGGTCCCCCTTCAGCAGTACTTC	CARSLVPLQQYF
NA	NA	TRBV2	14	TRBJ2-1	TGTGCCAGCAGTGAATACAGCTCCTACAATGAGCAGTTCTTC	CASSEYSSYNEQFF
TRBD1	NA	TRBV18	14	TRBJ1-5	TGTGCCAGCTCCACCAGGGGGGGTAGTCAGCCCCAGCATTTT	CASSTRGGSQPQHF
NA	NA	TRBV5-4	13	TRBJ2-7	TGTGCCAGCAGCCTACCAGACTTCTACGAGCAGTACTTC	CASSLPDFYEQYF
TRBD2	NA	TRBV5-1	19	TRBJ2-2	TGCGCCAGCAGCTTGGTTGCGGGAGGGCCAACTGGGGACACCGGGGAGCTGTTTTTT	CASSLVAGGPTGDTGELFF
TRBD2	NA	TRBV4-1	17	TRBJ2-3	TGCGCCAGCAGCCAAGGCCTTCTAGCGGGAGTATGGGATACGCAGTATTTT	CASSQGLLAGVWDTQYF
NA	NA	TRBV18	15	TRBJ2-3	TGTGCCAGCTCACCCCCTTCCACTAGCACAGATACGCAGTATTTT	CASSPPSTSTDTQYF
NA	NA	TRBV18	13	TRBJ1-3	TGTGCCAGCTCTTACGCTGATGGAAACACCATATATTTT	CASSYADGNTIYF
NA	NA	TRBV5-4	12	TRBJ2-3	TGTGCCAGCAGCTTGAGACCAGATACGCAGTATTTT	CASSLRPDTQYF
TRBD2	NA	TRBV6-5	15	TRBJ2-1	TGTGCCAGCAGTTCGGCTCCTAGCGGATACAATGAGCAGTTCTTC	CASSSAPSGYNEQFF
TRBD1	NA	TRBV5-6	14	TRBJ1-2	TGTGCCAGCATCCGACAGGGGGTTGTCTATGGCTACACCTTC	CASIRQGVVYGYTF
NA	NA	TRBV18	13	TRBJ1-5	TGTGCCAGCTCCCAAGGGGAGGCCCAGCCCCAGCATTTT	CASSQGEAQPQHF
TRBD1	once	TRBV5-1	16	TRBJ2-7	TGCGCCAGCAGCTACATTGAGGGACAGGGGATGTACGAGCAGTACTTC	CASSYIEGQGMYEQYF
NA	NA	TRBV19	14	TRBJ2-1	TGTGCCAGTAGTACAAGGAGGGGAAGCTATGAGCAGTTCTTC	CASSTRRGSYEQFF
TRBD1	NA	TRBV5-1	15	TRBJ1-4	TGCGCCAGCAGCTCGGGGACAGGGGCCAATGAAAAACTGTTTTTT	CASSSGTGANEKLFF
NA	NA	TRBV10-1	17	TRBJ2-7	TGCGCCAGCAGTGAGCAAGGACTCCCCATCGAGGGCTACGAGCAGTACTTC	CASSEQGLPIEGYEQYF
NA	NA	TRBV28	18	TRBJ2-7	TGTGCCAGCAGTTTATGGTGGTTTAAGGGAATAAGTTCCTACGAGCAGTACTTC	CASSLWWFKGISSYEQYF
TRBD1	NA	TRBV11-2	13	TRBJ2-5	TGTGCCAGCAGCAGGGGACAGGGGGAGACCCAGTACTTC	CASSRGQGETQYF
TRBD1	NA	TRBV5-1	15	TRBJ1-2	TGCGCCAGCGCGGCCGGGACAGGATTTAACTATGGCTACACCTTC	CASAAGTGFNYGYTF
TRBD1	NA	TRBV5-4	17	TRBJ2-2	TGTGCCAGCAGCTTGGGACAGGGGGCGCCTACCACCGGGGAGCTGTTTTTT	CASSLGQGAPTTGELFF
NA	NA	TRBV6-1	16	TRBJ2-5	TGTGCCAGCAGTGAAATAGGGGCGCGGGGTCAAGAGACCCAGTACTTC	CASSEIGARGQETQYF
NA	NA	TRBV6-5	14	TRBJ2-5	TGTGCCAGCAGTTACTCCGGGACAAGAGAGACCCAGTACTTC	CASSYSGTRETQYF
NA	NA	TRBV5-1	14	TRBJ1-1	TGCGCCAGCAGCTTGATGGGGCAGAACACTGAAGCTTTCTTT	CASSLMGQNTEAFF
NA	NA	TRBV7-2	13	TRBJ1-2	TGTGCCAGCAGCTTAGGCGGGAACTATGGCTACACCTTC	CASSLGGNYGYTF
NA	NA	TRBV7-9	14	TRBJ2-1	TGTGCCAGCAGTGGACGGGAGTTCTACAATGAGCAGTTCTTC	CASSGREFYNEQFF
TRBD2	NA	TRBV5-4	13	TRBJ2-7	TGTGCCAGCACTCTAGCGGGAGATTACGAGCAGTACTTC	CASTLAGDYEQYF
NA	NA	TRBV19	15	TRBJ1-1	TGTGCCAGTACCCCTATTGACAGGAGGAACACTGAAGCTTTCTTT	CASTPIDRRNTEAFF
NA	NA	TRBV9	14	TRBJ2-5	TGTGCCAGCAGCGTAGATACAGTAACAGAGACCCAGTACTTC	CASSVDTVTETQYF
TRBD2	NA	TRBV7-8	15	TRBJ2-7	TGTGCCAGCAGCGCGATTCCGGGACTAGCGTTCGAGCAGTACTTC	CASSAIPGLAFEQYF
NA	NA	TRBV19	17	TRBJ2-1	TGTGCCAGTAGTATAAATGGTGACACCGGGCACTACAATGAGCAGTTCTTC	CASSINGDTGHYNEQFF
TRBD1	NA	TRBV6-1	14	TRBJ2-7	TGTGCCAGCAGGCCGGGACAGAGCTCCTACGAGCAGTACTTC	CASRPGQSSYEQYF
NA	few	TRBV5-1	14	TRBJ2-5	TGCGCCAGCAGCCAGAAGGCCCCTACGGAGACCCAGTACTTC	CASSQKAPTETQYF